Presented here are 11 T cell receptor beta chains from one specimen sequenced in a study of control samples from healthy donors and cancer patients. TCRdb's table, derived via immunoSEQ multiplex PCR, lists solely in-frame clones and lacks some. The sample consists of roughly 38,000 clones, roughly 90% of them appearing once. The sequencing input was blood. The receptor set was obtained from a woman aged 45 to 65 in good health.

The chain employs TRBV4-1 and TRBJ2-7, with D perhaps assigned TRBD1 or TRBD2 (5 bases each). V shed 6 bases and J shed 4 bases, with 22 bases lying between them. The CDR3 has 16 amino acids. Germline V gene data show CDR1 as MGHRA and CDR2 as YSYEKL. CDR3 nucleotide sequence: TGCGCCAGCAGTGACGGCCGGGGATCGGGGCCTTACGAGCAGTACTTC. Residues: CASSDGRGSGPYEQYF.

The chain carries TRBV5-5 and TRBJ2-2; TRBD2 agrees at 10 bases. J gave up 5 bases and V 3 bases, and 4 bases lay outside the gene matches. The CDR3 covers 15 residues. Germline V lookup: CDR1 SGHKS, CDR2 YYEKEE (reference sequence). This CDR3 is CASSSTSGATGELFF. CDR3 DNA sequence: TGTGCCAGCAGCTCCACTAGCGGGGCAACCGGGGAGCTGTTTTTT. Combining the CDR3 with reference TRBV5-5 and TRBJ2-2 gives the whole variable domain DAGVTQSPTHLIKTRGQQVTLRCSPISGHKSVSWYQQVLGQGPQFIFQYYEKEERGRGNFPDRFSARQFPNYSSELNVNALLLGDSALYLCASSSTSGATGELFFGEGSRLTVL.

The V gene is TRBV3-1 (or the pseudogene TRBV3-2), the J gene TRBJ2-5, with TRBD2 matching over 10 bases. The germline gives CDR1 LGHDT, CDR2 YNNKEL (reference sequence). V gave up 4 bases and J gave up 5 bases; unmatched junction bases: 4. The CDR3 sequence is 14 residues long. The DNA of the CDR3 is TGTGCCAGCAGCCTCAGCGGGGGGGCCGAGACCCAGTACTTC. Its translation is CASSLSGGAETQYF.

The chain joins TRBV5-5 to TRBJ1-2; tentatively, D is TRBD1 (6 bases). V lost 2 bases, J lost 4 bases, and 12 bases lay in between. CDR1 SGHKS and CDR2 YYEKEE come from the germline V gene (reference sequence). The CDR3 is made up of 14 amino acids. This CDR3 reads CASSLAQGSYGYTF. The CDR3 DNA reads as TGTGCCAGCAGCTTAGCACAGGGCTCCTATGGCTACACCTTC.

The chain recombines TRBV6-1 with TRBJ1-2; D remains ambiguous. The CDR3 spans 14 residues. Looked up from germline, CDR1 is MNHNS and CDR2 is SASEGT. V lost 1 base and J 4 bases, leaving 10 bases between the germline ends. The CDR3 DNA is TGTGCCAGCAGTGAAGTAAAGGCGGCCTATGGCTACACCTTC. The encoded protein is CASSEVKAAYGYTF.

The chain is built from TRBV12-3 or TRBV12-4 and TRBJ1-2; the D is unclear. CDR3 length: 13 residues. Trimming left V 5 bases short and J 4 bases short, with 11 bases between. The CDR3 nucleotides are TGTGCCAGCAGTCCCCAGGAGATCTATGGCTACACCTTC. It is translated as CASSPQEIYGYTF.

This chain joins TRBV7-2 and TRBJ2-3; no reliable D call. CDR3 length: 14 amino acids. Deletions cut 5 bases from V and 7 bases from J, with 16 bases between. Looked up from germline, CDR1 is SGHTA and CDR2 is FQGNSA. The DNA of the CDR3 is TGTGCCAGCAGCCCCTCACCCTTAACGAATACGCAGTATTTT. Its protein product is CASSPSPLTNTQYF.

The chain recombines TRBV7-9 with TRBJ1-5, with D uncertain. The V gene's germline CDR1 is SEHNR and CDR2 FQNEAQ (reference sequence). The CDR3 has 13 amino acids. V was clipped by 3 bases and J by 5 bases, with 8 bases between them. DNA for the CDR3: TGTGCCAGCAGCTTCTTAGCAGATCAGCCCCAGCATTTT. Its protein product is CASSFLADQPQHF. The full variable domain, rest sourced from reference TRBV7-9 and TRBJ1-5, is DTGVSQNPRHKITKRGQNVTFRCDPISEHNRLYWYRQTLGQGPEFLTYFQNEAQLEKSRLLSDRFSAERPKGSFSTLEIQRTEQGDSAMYLCASSFLADQPQHFGDGTRLSIL.

J is TRBJ2-3 and V is TRBV7-3; 13 bases are a match to TRBD2. With V trimmed by 5 bases and J by 6 bases, 11 bases remained unmatched. This CDR3 contains 17 residues. Germline CDR1 reads SGHTA; CDR2 reads FQGTGA. The CDR3 DNA sequence: TGTGCCAGCAGCCCGACGACACTAGCGGGGGGGCCCGATACGCAGTATTTT. The encoded protein is CASSPTTLAGGPDTQYF.

The V and J genes are TRBV5-1 and TRBJ1-6, with D tentatively TRBD1 (6 bases). V dropped 0 bases and J dropped 10 bases, with 14 bases sitting between them. This CDR3 region has 15 residues. Germline V gene lookup returns CDR1 SGHRS and CDR2 YFSETQ. CDR3 sequence: CASSLDGTIFSPLHF. CDR3 bases: TGCGCCAGCAGCTTGGATGGGACAATCTTCTCACCCCTCCACTTT.

The table lists this clone with a few counts. The chain joins TRBV6-6 to TRBJ1-5; tentatively, D is TRBD1 (6 bases). Trimming removed 5 bases from V and 9 bases from J, with 14 bases in between. Looked up from germline, CDR1 is MNHNY and CDR2 is SVGAGI (reference sequence). This CDR3 spans 13 amino acids. The CDR3 loop is CASSNQTRGPQHF. CDR3 DNA: TGTGCCAGCAGTAACCAGACCAGGGGGCCCCAGCATTTT.